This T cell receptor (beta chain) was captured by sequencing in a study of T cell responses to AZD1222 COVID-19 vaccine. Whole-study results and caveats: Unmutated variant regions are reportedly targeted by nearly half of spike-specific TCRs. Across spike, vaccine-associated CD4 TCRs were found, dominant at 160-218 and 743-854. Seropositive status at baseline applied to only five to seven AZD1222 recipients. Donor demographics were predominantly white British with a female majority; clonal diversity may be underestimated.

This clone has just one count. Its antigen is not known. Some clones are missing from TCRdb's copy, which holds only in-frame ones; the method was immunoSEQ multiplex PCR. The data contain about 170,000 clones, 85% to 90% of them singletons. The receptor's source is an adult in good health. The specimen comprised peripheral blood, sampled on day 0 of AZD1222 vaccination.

The CDR3 sequence is CSVEIVAGNGYTF. In nucleotides, the CDR3 is TGCAGCGTTGAAATAGTGGCAGGGAATGGCTACACCTTC. The V and J genes are TRBV29-1 and TRBJ1-2; D is possibly TRBD1 (5 bases). Trimming took 2 bases from V and 6 from J, leaving 13 bases between them. This CDR3 has 13 amino acids. The V gene's germline CDR1 is SQVTM and CDR2 ANQGSEA.